The 17 T cell receptor beta chains below come from one sample, sequenced in a study of T cell responses to AZD1222 COVID-19 vaccine. This table comes from immunoSEQ multiplex PCR, and its TCRdb copy is limited to in-frame clones, with some not included. Of over 100,000 clones in the sample, approximately 91% were seen once. Sequenced material: peripheral blood, taken on day 0 of AZD1222 vaccination. The source is an adult in good health.

The V call is TRBV27, the J call TRBJ1-5, with D possibly TRBD1 on 6 matching bases. Trimming cost V 5 bases and J 6 bases, with 20 bases left between them. Germline CDR1 reads MNHEY; CDR2 reads SMNVEV (reference sequence). The CDR3 sequence is 16 residues long. The CDR3 loop reads CASSPRGGVLGQPQHF. For the CDR3, the DNA is TGTGCCAGCAGTCCCCGGGGGGGCGTCTTGGGTCAGCCCCAGCATTTT.

Only one count was recorded for this clone. The chain joins TRBV10-3 to TRBJ2-3; 7 bases are a match to TRBD2. The CDR3 length is 18 residues. Germline-derived CDR1 and CDR2 are ENHRY and SYGVKD. Unmatched junction bases numbered 21, after V lost 10 bases and J lost 2 bases. In nucleotides, the CDR3 is TGTGCCAGTCAGGGACTGGGGCGTGCGGGGGAAAACACAGATACGCAGTATTTT. It specifies CASQGLGRAGENTDTQYF.

The chain joins TRBV2 to TRBJ2-1; D is possibly TRBD1 (6 bases). Deletions cut 2 bases from V and 3 bases from J, with 8 bases between. Germline values: CDR1 SNHLY, CDR2 FYNNEI. The CDR3 length is 14 residues. Written as DNA, the CDR3 is TGTGCCAGCAGTGAAATGACAGGCTACAATGAGCAGTTCTTC. Protein product: CASSEMTGYNEQFF.

The chain carries TRBV4-1 and TRBJ2-6; TRBD2 might be the D (7 bases). The CDR3 totals 19 residues. V dropped 4 bases and J dropped 0 bases, with 19 bases sitting between them. Germline V lookup: CDR1 MGHRA, CDR2 YSYEKL. CDR3 in amino acids: CASSPTGGLSTSGANVLTF. The CDR3 DNA reads as TGCGCCAGCAGCCCTACCGGGGGGCTCTCTACCTCTGGGGCCAACGTCCTGACTTTC.

The rearrangement links TRBV29-1 to TRBJ1-1; D not certain. In germline, CDR1 is SQVTM, CDR2 ANQGSEA. CDR3 length equals 13 residues. The V gene lost 7 bases and the J gene lost 0 bases, with 12 bases spanning the gap. CDR3 region: CSENDGLNTEAFF. CDR3 bases: TGCAGCGAAAATGACGGATTGAACACTGAAGCTTTCTTT.

CDR3: CASSLIQGADTEAFF. CDR3 DNA sequence: TGTGCCAGCTCACTCATACAGGGGGCGGACACTGAAGCTTTCTTT. This chain links TRBV18 with TRBJ1-1, with TRBD1 matching over 9 bases. This CDR3 has 15 amino acids. The junction had 6 bases not matched to a gene; V was cut back by 4 bases and J by 3 bases. Per germline, CDR1 KGHSH and CDR2 LQKENI.

V usage is TRBV6-5 and J usage is TRBJ1-3; D is ambiguous. Germline V lookup: CDR1 MNHEY, CDR2 SVGAGI. V shed 0 bases and J shed 0 bases, with 9 bases lying between them. The CDR3 extends over 16 amino acids. The CDR3 sequence: CASSYSGPYSGNTIYF. CDR3 DNA sequence: TGTGCCAGCAGTTACTCAGGCCCCTACTCTGGAAACACCATATATTTT.

For this clone: In the same sample, other DNA sequences code for this CDR3. The chain recombines TRBV10-3 with TRBJ2-7; D is uncertain. The length of the CDR3 is 12 residues. Trimming pared 6 bases from V and 3 bases from J, leaving 9 bases between. CDR1 ENHRY and CDR2 SYGVKD come from the germline V gene. The DNA for the CDR3 is TGTGCCATCAGCGAACCACTCTACGAGCAGTACTTC. Encoded protein: CAISEPLYEQYF.

This rearrangement joins TRBV27 to TRBJ2-5, with D possibly TRBD1 on 5 matching bases. CDR3 length equals 15 residues. Germline CDR1 and CDR2: MNHEY and SMNVEV (reference sequence). V lost 2 bases and J lost 4, with 14 bases in between. The CDR3 protein is CASSLMMGRAETQYF. As DNA, the CDR3 is TGTGCCAGCAGTTTAATGATGGGGCGCGCAGAGACCCAGTACTTC.

The CDR3 region has the DNA TGTGCCGGCGGGGGACAGGGGATAAACACCATATATTTT. Its protein product is CAGGGQGINTIYF. This chain uses TRBV6-5 with TRBJ1-3; 10 bases are shared with TRBD1. V shed 11 bases, J shed 6 bases, and the junction held 7 bases outside the gene matches. Germline V gives CDR1 MNHEY, CDR2 SVGAGI. This CDR3 contains 13 residues.

This chain connects TRBV6-5 to TRBJ1-1, with D uncertain. Germline CDR1 MNHEY, CDR2 SVGAGI. The V and J ends lost 6 bases and 3 bases respectively, with 14 bases between them. The CDR3 has 14 residues. The CDR3 protein is CASSAEAWDTEAFF. The CDR3 nucleotides are TGTGCCAGCAGCGCTGAGGCCTGGGACACTGAAGCTTTCTTT.

The V call is TRBV4-1, the J call TRBJ1-5; TRBD1 matches 8 bases. From germline, CDR1 is MGHRA and CDR2 YSYEKL. Trimming removed 4 bases from V and 5 bases from J; junction bases left unmatched: 4. The CDR3 has 14 residues. The CDR3 is CASSLQGVHQPQHF. CDR3 in DNA: TGCGCCAGCAGCCTACAGGGGGTTCATCAGCCCCAGCATTTT.

J is TRBJ2-4 and V is TRBV28; possible D gene TRBD1, 5 bases. Trimming shortened V by 10 bases and J by 1 base, and 23 bases separated the two germline ends. From germline, CDR1 is MDHEN and CDR2 SYDVKM. The length of the CDR3 is 17 residues. CDR3 sequence (DNA): TGTGCCACCCGGCTACCTCCAGGGTCTCGGGCCAAAAACATTCAGTACTTC. Its protein product is CATRLPPGSRAKNIQYF.

This clone appeared once. Written as DNA, the CDR3 is TGCGCCAGCAGCTTGGATAGTAGGGCCCCTGAAGCTTTCTTT. Amino acids: CASSLDSRAPEAFF. The gene calls are TRBV5-1 and TRBJ1-1, with unresolved D. CDR3 size: 14 residues. Germline V gene data show CDR1 as SGHRS and CDR2 as YFSETQ. The V end lost 0 bases, the J end lost 6 bases, and 12 bases lay between the germline ends.

This clone was counted only a few times. The chain joins TRBV6-1 to TRBJ1-2, with no clear D. Germline lookup yields CDR1 MNHNS and CDR2 SASEGT. V lost 1 base and J lost 0, with 3 bases in between. The CDR3 is 13 amino acids. CDR3 protein: CASSEGANYGYTF. The CDR3 DNA reads TGTGCCAGCAGTGAAGGGGCTAACTATGGCTACACCTTC.

The rearrangement links TRBV3-1 (or the pseudogene TRBV3-2) to TRBJ1-1, with D possibly TRBD1 on 5 matching bases. Between the trimmed V and J ends, which lost 5 bases and 6 bases, there was a span of 10 bases. The CDR3 is made up of 12 amino acids. The V gene's germline CDR1 is LGHDT and CDR2 YNNKEL (reference sequence). This CDR3 reads CASSSREAEAFF. CDR3 bases: TGTGCCAGCAGCTCCAGGGAAGCTGAAGCTTTCTTT.

J is TRBJ1-6 and V is TRBV7-9; TRBD1 might be the D (6 bases). Germline lookup yields CDR1 SEHNR and CDR2 FQNEAQ (reference sequence). The CDR3 is 13 residues long. Trimming took off 4 bases at V and 8 bases at J, with 9 bases between the two ends. As DNA, the CDR3 is TGTGCCAGCAGCTATTCAGGGGATTCACCCCTCCACTTT. This encodes CASSYSGDSPLHF.